A single sample gave rise to the 21 T cell receptor beta chains below, sequenced in a study of beta chain features in type 1 diabetes. TCRB transcripts that were expressed got sequenced, as all of the isolated RNA had been reverse transcribed. The repertoire was sequenced with immunoSEQ multiplex PCR; TCRdb's copy has only in-frame clones and lacks some. The sample carries 310,000 or so clones, 6.5% to 10% recorded once. Sequencing input: central memory CD4+ T cells from blood. All receptors come from a young woman in good health.

There are a few counts of this clone. This rearrangement joins TRBV6-5 to TRBJ2-5; TRBD1 matches at 7 bases. This CDR3 comprises 16 residues. The germline gives CDR1 MNHEY, CDR2 SVGAGI. With 2 bases clipped from V and 1 base from J, the junction kept 7 bases outside the gene matches. DNA for the CDR3: TGTGCCAGCAGTTACGCCTCAGGGGGTCTCCAAGAGACCCAGTACTTC. Its protein product is CASSYASGGLQETQYF.

This clone has ten or more counts. This sequence joins TRBV29-1 and TRBJ2-1; D ambiguous. The CDR3 has 11 residues. Germline CDR1 and CDR2: SQVTM and ANQGSEA. V dropped 4 bases and J dropped 8 bases, with 9 bases sitting between them. Here the CDR3 DNA reads TGCAGCGTTGGTGTCGAGTATGAGCAGTTCTTC. Translated, it gives CSVGVEYEQFF.

This chain links TRBV19 with TRBJ2-1; 10 bases fit TRBD1. The CDR3 has 12 residues. Germline CDR1 LNHDA, CDR2 SQIVND (reference sequence). The CDR3 DNA is TGTTCAACGGGACAGGGGCACAATGAGCAGTTCTTC. Translating it yields CSTGQGHNEQFF.

The sample holds a few counts of this clone. V gene TRBV7-9 combines with J gene TRBJ2-7; 11 nucleotides align to TRBD2. The germline V gene has CDR1 SEHNR and CDR2 FQNEAQ (reference sequence). The CDR3 extends over 15 amino acids. V dropped 4 bases and J dropped 0; count of bases not matched to a gene: 2. The CDR3 sequence: CASSSGTSGSYEQYF. CDR3 DNA sequence: TGTGCCAGCAGCTCCGGGACTAGCGGCTCCTACGAGCAGTACTTC.

The table lists this clone with many counts. V and J are TRBV28 and TRBJ1-1, with unresolved D. CDR1 MDHEN and CDR2 SYDVKM come from the germline V gene. This CDR3 is built from 15 residues. Trimming took off 4 bases at V and 4 bases at J, with 16 bases between the two ends. CDR3 residues: CASSYFGQQGTEAFF. The DNA of the CDR3 is TGTGCCAGCAGTTACTTCGGCCAGCAAGGCACTGAAGCTTTCTTT.

The chain couples TRBV7-2 to TRBJ1-5; D call uncertain. Germline CDR1 is SGHTA and CDR2 is FQGNSA. Trimming pared 5 bases from V and 9 bases from J, leaving 14 bases between. The CDR3 is 13 amino acids. The CDR3 region is CASSPRSDRPQHF. The CDR3 DNA is TGTGCCAGCAGCCCCCGTTCCGATAGGCCCCAGCATTTT.

The chain is built from TRBV2 and TRBJ2-7; D gene uncertain. The CDR3 runs 13 residues. Germline-derived CDR1 and CDR2 are SNHLY and FYNNEI. The V and J ends lost 3 bases and 0 bases respectively, with 6 bases between them. The CDR3 bases are TGTGCCAGCAGTGATGGGTACTCCTACGAGCAGTACTTC. It specifies CASSDGYSYEQYF.

The table lists this clone with a few counts. V is TRBV18 and J is TRBJ2-7; D gene unclear. The germline gives CDR1 KGHSH, CDR2 LQKENI. The ends were cut back, 1 base at V and 2 bases at J, with 9 bases in the middle. The CDR3 totals 14 residues. The DNA for the CDR3 is TGTGCCAGCTCACCACAGGCCGATCCCTACGAGCAGTACTTC. Amino acids: CASSPQADPYEQYF.

The rearrangement uses TRBV27 and TRBJ2-5; 8 positions match TRBD1. Germline values: CDR1 MNHEY, CDR2 SMNVEV (reference sequence). CDR3 length: 13 residues. V lost 6 bases and J lost 5; bases outside the gene matches: 5. The CDR3 coding sequence is TGTGCCAGCAGATCAGGGGGCCGGGAGACCCAGTACTTC. Translation gives CASRSGGRETQYF.

Only a few counts were recorded for this clone. The chain employs TRBV7-9 and TRBJ2-2; D is uncertain. Trimming left V 5 bases short and J 5 bases short, with 12 bases between. CDR3 length: 14 residues. The V gene's germline CDR1 is SEHNR and CDR2 FQNEAQ (reference sequence). CDR3 nucleotide sequence: TGTGCCAGCAGCGTACCTTATGAGACCGGGGAGCTGTTTTTT. Amino acid sequence: CASSVPYETGELFF.

In this sample, this clone turned up a few times. The gene calls are TRBV10-2 and TRBJ2-3, with D tentatively TRBD2 (5 bases). The CDR3 runs 14 residues. V gave up 7 bases and J gave up 2 bases, with 13 bases separating them. The germline gives CDR1 WSHSY, CDR2 SAAADI. The CDR3 sequence is CASTDGRITDTQYF. CDR3 bases: TGCGCCAGCACCGATGGGAGAATCACAGATACGCAGTATTTT.

This clone was counted a few times. The rearrangement links TRBV5-1 to TRBJ2-2; a weak D match, TRBD2 (7 bases). This CDR3 comprises 16 residues. Germline values: CDR1 SGHRS, CDR2 YFSETQ. V was shortened by 1 base and J by 4 bases, with 14 bases between the two germline ends. CDR3 residues: CASSLSAGAPTGELFF. CDR3 nucleotides: TGCGCCAGCAGCTTGTCTGCGGGGGCACCCACCGGGGAGCTGTTTTTT.

A few counts support this clone. V and J are TRBV7-2 and TRBJ2-1; D call uncertain. Per the germline V gene, CDR1 is SGHTA and CDR2 is FQGNSA. Trimming took 5 bases from V and 6 from J, leaving 11 bases between them. The CDR3 sequence is 13 residues long. The CDR3 loop reads CASSPGWGNEQFF. The CDR3, as DNA: TGTGCCAGCAGCCCCGGGTGGGGCAATGAGCAGTTCTTC.

This clone was seen many times. The sample carries other DNA sequences with the same CDR3. The CDR3 DNA is TGTGCCAGCTCACCACAGGGGGAGACCCAGTACTTC. Its translation is CASSPQGETQYF. This chain connects TRBV18 to TRBJ2-5; D is possibly TRBD1 (5 bases). V lost 1 base and J 5 bases, leaving 5 bases between the germline ends. The V gene's germline CDR1 is KGHSH and CDR2 LQKENI. The CDR3 loop spans 12 amino acids.

The V gene is TRBV7-3, the J gene TRBJ1-2; D remains ambiguous. CDR1 SGHTA and CDR2 FQGTGA come from the germline V gene. The germline V and J ends were trimmed by 5 bases and 2 bases, with 15 bases remaining between them. The CDR3 spans 15 residues. CDR3 sequence: CASSQSGRSNYGYTF. The DNA of the CDR3 is TGTGCCAGCAGCCAGAGCGGCCGCTCAAACTATGGCTACACCTTC.

This clone was seen at least ten times. The chain joins TRBV7-3 to TRBJ2-3; D uncertain. From germline, CDR1 is SGHTA and CDR2 FQGTGA. V gave up 9 bases and J gave up 2 bases, with 18 bases separating them. The length of the CDR3 is 15 residues. The CDR3 sequence: CASFLNSAHTDTQYF. The CDR3, as DNA: TGTGCCAGTTTTCTCAACTCGGCCCACACAGATACGCAGTATTTT.

This chain connects TRBV18 to TRBJ2-5; D gene unclear. The germline V and J ends were trimmed by 3 bases and 5 bases, with 4 bases remaining between them. CDR1 is KGHSH, CDR2 LQKENI, per germline. CDR3 size: 11 residues. CDR3 amino acids: CASSPCETQYF. The CDR3 DNA reads TGTGCCAGCTCACCCTGTGAGACCCAGTACTTC.

The V and J genes are TRBV28 and TRBJ1-4; no definite D call. CDR3 length: 12 residues. Germline loops: CDR1 MDHEN, CDR2 SYDVKM. V shed 5 bases and J shed 10 bases, with 11 bases lying between them. CDR3 coding DNA: TGTGCCAGCAGTGCCCCTGCTGGAAAACTGTTTTTT. Its translation is CASSAPAGKLFF.

The rearrangement links TRBV29-1 to TRBJ2-5; a possible D gene is TRBD2 (8 bases). The CDR3 is made up of 16 amino acids. Germline lookup yields CDR1 SQVTM and CDR2 ANQGSEA. Trimming removed 5 bases at V and 2 bases at J, with 21 bases between. CDR3 sequence: CSVKRGNRGLQETQYF. CDR3 nucleotides: TGCAGCGTTAAGCGGGGGAACAGGGGACTTCAAGAGACCCAGTACTTC.

The chain links TRBV9 to TRBJ2-1; 8 nucleotides align to TRBD1. CDR3 size: 16 residues. The germline CDR1 and CDR2 sequences are SGDLS and YYNGEE. With V trimmed by 2 bases and J by 1 base, 5 bases remained unmatched. CDR3 DNA: TGTGCCAGCAGCGTCCGGACAGGGCTATCCTACAATGAGCAGTTCTTC. Amino acids: CASSVRTGLSYNEQFF.

This clone was seen a handful of times. The rearrangement joins TRBV18 to TRBJ2-5; D not resolved. Deletions cut 3 bases from V and 1 base from J, with 6 bases between. The CDR3 is made up of 13 amino acids. Germline-derived CDR1 and CDR2 are KGHSH and LQKENI. CDR3 DNA sequence: TGTGCCAGCTCACCCACCATCCAAGAGACCCAGTACTTC. Encoded protein: CASSPTIQETQYF.